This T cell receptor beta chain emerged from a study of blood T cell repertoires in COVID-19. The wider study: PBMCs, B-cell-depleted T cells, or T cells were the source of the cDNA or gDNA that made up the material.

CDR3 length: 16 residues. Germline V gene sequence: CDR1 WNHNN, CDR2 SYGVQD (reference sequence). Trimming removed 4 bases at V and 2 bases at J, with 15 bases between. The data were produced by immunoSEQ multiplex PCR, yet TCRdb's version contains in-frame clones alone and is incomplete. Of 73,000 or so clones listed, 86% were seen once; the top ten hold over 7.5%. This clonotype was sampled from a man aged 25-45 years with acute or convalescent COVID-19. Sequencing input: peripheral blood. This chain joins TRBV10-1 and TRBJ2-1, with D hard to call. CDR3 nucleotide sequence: TGCGCCAGCAGTGTCCGGGTTAATTCTCCCTACAATGAGCAGTTCTTC. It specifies CASSVRVNSPYNEQFF.